This T cell receptor (beta chain) was identified during a study of T cell repertoires in cytomegalovirus infection (dated by TCRdb to between 2018 and 2021). Regarding the study in general: Alongside well-studied HLA-B-restricted epitopes, the peptide stimulations were aimed at recently identified HLA-C-restricted CMV epitopes, whose presentation resists viral immunomodulation. Because public TCR beta signatures pointed to carriage of CMV infection together with the matching HLA type, the HLA type of each donor mattered for the analysis.

Note on this clonotype: Which antigen it targets is not known. Per-base qualities were not stored, and no clone one base away is much larger.

CDR3 length: 14 amino acids, cysteine to phenylalanine. Left in the record is the CDR3 DNA by itself, 42 bases read in frame from the first base. CDR1 and CDR2 (MNHEY, SVGAGI) derive from the germline V gene. V and J are trimmed by 0 bases and 5 bases, and the gene matches miss 2 bases of the junction. TCRdb records Illumina HiSeq 1500 as the sequencer. TCRdb's own reprocessing of the public reads used fastp at Q25 and MiXCR and kept productive beta chains. Identical CDR3 protein sequences are pooled into one entry, listed with their most common genes and DNA. The sample data list roughly 150,000 distinct CDR3 sequences, and roughly 22% of these were observed just once. Of the sample, more than 25% is held by the ten largest clones. Study-level results and caveats: In the ex vivo response, HLA-C-restricted CMV-specific TCR beta clonotypes were dominant, and in two of eight donors the single most frequent clonotype came from this HLA-C-restricted group. In both this cohort and an independent roughly 400-donor cohort, the cumulative frequency of public TCR beta family members distinguished carriers of CMV infection plus the relevant HLA type.

The intended sense of this specimen's treatment or condition label: in vitro stimulation with specific CMV peptide epitopes to enrich CMV-specific T cells. The chain joins TRBV6-5 to TRBJ1-2; TRBD1 matches 8 bases in the middle. This clonotype was sampled from a human donor in good health (CMV status not recorded). Some clones in this sample may be carry-over from other donors' samples. Sequencing used CD8+ T cells from cultured PBMCs, obtained from culture after CMV antigen stimulation. The CDR3 sequence is CASSYSDREYGYTF. The nucleotide sequence is TGTGCCAGCAGTTACTCGGACAGGGAGTATGGCTACACCTTC.